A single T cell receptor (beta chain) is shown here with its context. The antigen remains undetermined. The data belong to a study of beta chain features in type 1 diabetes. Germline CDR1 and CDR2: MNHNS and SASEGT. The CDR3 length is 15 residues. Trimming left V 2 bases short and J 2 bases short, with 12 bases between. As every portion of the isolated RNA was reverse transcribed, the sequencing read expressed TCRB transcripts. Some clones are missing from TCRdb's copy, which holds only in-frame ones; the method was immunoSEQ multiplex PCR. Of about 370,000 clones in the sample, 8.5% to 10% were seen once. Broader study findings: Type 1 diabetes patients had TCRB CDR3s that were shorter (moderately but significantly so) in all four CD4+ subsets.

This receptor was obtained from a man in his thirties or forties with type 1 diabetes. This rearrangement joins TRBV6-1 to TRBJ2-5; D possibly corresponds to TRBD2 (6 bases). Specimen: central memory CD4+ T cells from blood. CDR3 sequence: CASSETGREQETQYF. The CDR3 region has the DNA TGTGCCAGCAGTGAAACCGGACGGGAGCAAGAGACCCAGTACTTC.